This T cell receptor beta chain was found in a study of blood T cell repertoires in COVID-19. At the level of the study: Whether acute or convalescent, the COVID-19 samples came from the United States, Italy and Spain. Sample material is recorded as cDNA or gDNA derived from T cells, B-cell-depleted T cells, or PBMCs.

Per the authors' pipeline: Estimation of nucleated cell counts relied on the amplification of reference gene primers. This table comes from immunoSEQ multiplex PCR, and its TCRdb copy is limited to in-frame clones, with some not included. D and trimming come from the DNA, and the V and J calls and clone size come from that table. Of roughly 280,000 clones detected, approximately 91% appear once; the ten largest clones hold roughly 12%. The receptor was derived from a woman aged 25-40 years with COVID-19, enrolled during active disease. The material sequenced was peripheral blood.

The CDR3 DNA reads as TGCGCCAGCAGCTTTATTCGGGGGGTGAACACTGAAGCTTTCTTT. It is translated as CASSFIRGVNTEAFF. The chain is built from TRBV5-1 and TRBJ1-1, with D perhaps matching TRBD1 (5 bases). Germline V gene sequence: CDR1 SGHRS, CDR2 YFSETQ. There are 15 residues in the CDR3. Trimming left V 2 bases short and J 0 bases short, with 11 bases between.